Below, 22 T cell receptor beta chains from the same sample are listed, as sequenced in a study of shared clonotypes between healthy human individuals (dated by TCRdb to about 2020). Libraries came from the immunoSEQ multiplex PCR assay. Not all clones reach the TCRdb copy of this immuneACCESS table, which keeps in-frame sequences only. Checked studies attribute under half of the gap to unresolved V genes and leave the rest unexplained. Within this sample are some 2,000,000 clones, with 95% of them counted one time only. The ten most abundant clones make up roughly 0.13% of the sample. Sequenced input: naive CD4+ T cells sorted from blood. The cell subset or site tag for this specimen amounts to: CD45RA+ positively selected. All receptors come from a man aged 18 to 30 in good health.

V gene TRBV27 combines with J gene TRBJ2-7, with D uncertain. Trimming took 6 bases from V and 3 from J, leaving 12 bases between them. This CDR3 has 13 residues. Germline CDR1 is MNHEY and CDR2 is SMNVEV (reference sequence). DNA of the CDR3: TGTGCCAGCAGCAGCCTGGCCTACTACGAGCAGTACTTC. Protein product: CASSSLAYYEQYF.

This chain links TRBV11-2 with TRBJ1-1; D gene ambiguous. This CDR3 comprises 17 residues. Germline values: CDR1 SGHAT, CDR2 FQNNGV. Trimming removed 3 bases at V and 5 bases at J, with 22 bases between. In DNA form, the CDR3 reads TGTGCCAGCAGCTTGAGGAAAAACGCCTGGCGCGGGACTGAAGCTTTCTTT. Protein sequence: CASSLRKNAWRGTEAFF.

A note on this clone: At the DNA level, this CDR3 is encoded by other sequences in the same sample as well. This chain joins TRBV6-5 and TRBJ2-7; either TRBD1 or TRBD2 may fit D (5 bases each). Trimming pared 4 bases from V and 1 base from J, leaving 8 bases between. The CDR3 runs to 13 residues. CDR1 and CDR2 (germline): MNHEY, SVGAGI. The CDR3 sequence is CASSSGQSYEQYF. The DNA for the CDR3 is TGTGCCAGCAGTTCGGGGCAGTCCTACGAGCAGTACTTC.

The rearrangement joins TRBV19 to TRBJ2-6; D uncertain. CDR1 and CDR2 from the germline V gene are LNHDA and SQIVND (reference sequence). This CDR3 is 14 amino acids long. Trimming removed 5 bases from V and 1 base from J, with 6 bases in between. The chain's CDR3 is CASSYGSGANVLTF. CDR3 nucleotides: TGTGCCAGTAGTTACGGTTCTGGGGCCAACGTCCTGACTTTC. Full variable domain (missing parts from reference TRBV19 and TRBJ2-6): DGGITQSPKYLFRKEGQNVTLSCEQNLNHDAMYWYRQDPGQGLRLIYYSQIVNDFQKGDIAEGYSVSREKKESFPLTVTSAQKNPTAFYLCASSYGSGANVLTFGAGSRLTVL.

The genes are TRBV9 and TRBJ2-1; 9 nucleotides line up with TRBD1. In germline, CDR1 is SGDLS, CDR2 YYNGEE. With V trimmed by 4 bases and J by 6 bases, 5 bases remained unmatched. The CDR3 is 14 residues long. CDR3 residues: CASSTQDRGNEQFF. DNA for the CDR3: TGTGCCAGCAGCACCCAGGACAGGGGCAATGAGCAGTTCTTC.

This clone was detected only once. This rearrangement joins TRBV10-2 to TRBJ2-7; D may be TRBD2 (5 bases). Trimming stripped 10 bases from V and 3 bases from J, with 16 bases between. Per germline, CDR1 WSHSY and CDR2 SAAADI. This CDR3 region has 13 residues. This CDR3 is CATGEGPSYEQYF. The CDR3 DNA is TGCGCCACTGGTGAGGGTCCCAGCTACGAGCAGTACTTC.

The V call is TRBV5-1, the J call TRBJ2-3, with D unclear. CDR1 is SGHRS, CDR2 YFSETQ, per germline. This CDR3 has 17 residues. V lost 3 bases, J lost 1 base, and 18 bases lay in between. CDR3 DNA: TGCGCCAGCAGCTCCCCTGCTGGGGTCCGAGGCACAGATACGCAGTATTTT. Amino acid sequence: CASSSPAGVRGTDTQYF.

The rearrangement uses TRBV19 and TRBJ1-2; D may be TRBD1 (5 bases). CDR1 and CDR2 from the germline V gene are LNHDA and SQIVND (reference sequence). The CDR3 contains 13 residues. V dropped 9 bases and J dropped 4 bases, with 15 bases sitting between them. In DNA form, the CDR3 reads TGTGCCAGCAATTTCAGGGCCGGCTATGGCTACACCTTC. It specifies CASNFRAGYGYTF.

In this sample, this clone turned up once. At the DNA level, this CDR3 is encoded by other sequences in the same sample as well. The CDR3 sequence is CASSQGNQPQHF. The CDR3 DNA sequence: TGTGCCAGCTCACAGGGCAATCAGCCCCAGCATTTT. The rearrangement links TRBV18 to TRBJ1-5; no clear D. The CDR3 covers 12 residues. In germline, CDR1 is KGHSH, CDR2 LQKENI. Trimming stripped 4 bases from V and 2 bases from J, with 3 bases between.

V and J are TRBV2 and TRBJ1-6, with 9 bases matching TRBD1. The CDR3 has 16 amino acids. Per the germline V gene, CDR1 is SNHLY and CDR2 is FYNNEI. The V and J ends lost 4 bases and 4 bases, in that order; junction bases with no gene match: 5. The CDR3 DNA follows: TGTGCCAGCAGTGTAGGACAGGGGCGATATAATTCACCCCTCCACTTT. It specifies CASSVGQGRYNSPLHF.

This clone was observed once. This chain links TRBV30 with TRBJ2-5; TRBD1 agrees at 8 bases. The CDR3 loop spans 13 amino acids. V lost 3 bases, J lost 2 bases, and 2 bases stayed unmatched. Per germline, CDR1 GTSNPN and CDR2 SVGIG (reference sequence). The CDR3 loop reads CAWSYRGQETQYF. DNA for the CDR3: TGTGCCTGGAGCTACAGGGGGCAAGAGACCCAGTACTTC.

This chain uses TRBV6-1 with TRBJ1-4; the D is unclear. The CDR3 consists of 12 residues. Trimming cost V 8 bases and J 7 bases, with 11 bases left between them. In germline, CDR1 is MNHNS, CDR2 SASEGT. The CDR3 DNA is TGTGCCAGCCGCCCGGGCGTTGAAAAACTGTTTTTT. Amino acid sequence: CASRPGVEKLFF.

The rearrangement joins TRBV28 to TRBJ1-5; D remains ambiguous. CDR1 is MDHEN and CDR2 is SYDVKM in the germline V gene. CDR3 length equals 13 residues. V was shortened by 10 bases and J by 7 bases, with 17 bases between the two germline ends. CDR3 sequence (DNA): TGTGCCATCCTGGGAAGGGATGGGCAGCCCCAGCATTTT. As protein: CAILGRDGQPQHF.

The chain carries TRBV28 and TRBJ1-1; 7 bases line up with TRBD1. Per germline, CDR1 MDHEN and CDR2 SYDVKM. CDR3 length equals 12 residues. The V and J ends lost 8 bases and 11 bases, in that order; junction bases with no gene match: 11. The CDR3 bases are TGTGCCAGCCTTGGGGACAGCGACGCTGCTTTCTTT. Amino acids: CASLGDSDAAFF.

This chain uses TRBV5-1 with TRBJ2-1; 7 nucleotides match TRBD1. CDR1 SGHRS and CDR2 YFSETQ come from the germline V gene. The CDR3 is 15 residues long. V lost 5 bases to trimming and J lost 1 base; unmatched junction nucleotides: 6. The CDR3 reads CASRVTGNSYNEQFF. CDR3 DNA sequence: TGCGCCAGCAGGGTGACAGGGAATTCCTACAATGAGCAGTTCTTC.

The chain is built from TRBV6-5 and TRBJ1-3; D is perhaps TRBD1 (6 bases). V lost 5 bases, J lost 3 bases, and 14 bases lay in between. This CDR3 comprises 15 residues. The germline V gene encodes CDR1 MNHEY and CDR2 SVGAGI. CDR3 in amino acids: CASSLQGVGGNTIYF. In nucleotides, the CDR3 is TGTGCCAGCAGTCTACAGGGCGTCGGTGGAAACACCATATATTTT.

The chain uses TRBV19 and TRBJ2-5; no firm D call. From germline, CDR1 is LNHDA and CDR2 SQIVND (reference sequence). CDR3 length: 16 residues. Deletions cut 5 bases from V and 4 bases from J, with 20 bases between. CDR3 nucleotides: TGTGCCAGTAGTCCTCGGCAGAGCGCAGGACGAGAGACCCAGTACTTC. Translated, it gives CASSPRQSAGRETQYF.

This clone has a handful of counts. The rearrangement links TRBV5-1 to TRBJ1-6; D is ambiguous. Looked up from germline, CDR1 is SGHRS and CDR2 is YFSETQ. V was shortened by 1 base and J by 7 bases, with 9 bases between the two germline ends. This CDR3 has 14 amino acids. As DNA, the CDR3 is TGCGCCAGCAGCTTGACTCCGGCGAATTCACCCCTCCACTTT. Translating gives CASSLTPANSPLHF.

The chain joins TRBV2 to TRBJ1-5; D gene ambiguous. CDR1 SNHLY and CDR2 FYNNEI come from the germline V gene. V dropped 1 base and J dropped 6 bases, with 4 bases sitting between them. This CDR3 is built from 12 residues. The CDR3 bases are TGTGCCAGCAGTGAAGGGACTCAGCCCCAGCATTTT. It yields the protein CASSEGTQPQHF.

The rearrangement joins TRBV2 to TRBJ2-5; 10 bases fit TRBD2. Germline V gene sequence: CDR1 SNHLY, CDR2 FYNNEI. The CDR3 has 16 amino acids. Trimming removed 2 bases from V and 5 bases from J; junction bases left unmatched: 8. CDR3 sequence (DNA): TGTGCCAGCAGTGAACTAGCGGGAGTGAGGGGGGAGACCCAGTACTTC. This gives the protein CASSELAGVRGETQYF.

The chain uses TRBV6-5 and TRBJ1-2; 10 nucleotides align to TRBD1. Germline values: CDR1 MNHEY, CDR2 SVGAGI. With V trimmed by 6 bases and J by 12 bases, 7 bases remained unmatched. This CDR3 is built from 12 residues. This chain's CDR3 is CASSRRQGANTF. The CDR3 DNA follows: TGTGCCAGCAGCCGACGACAGGGGGCTAACACCTTC.

The chain is built from TRBV5-1 and TRBJ1-3, with D perhaps matching TRBD1 (5 bases). Germline loops: CDR1 SGHRS, CDR2 YFSETQ. This CDR3 region has 14 residues. With 4 bases removed from V and 7 bases from J, the gap between germline ends came to 15 bases. The CDR3 loop is CASSRMGGENTIYF. CDR3 sequence (DNA): TGCGCCAGCAGCAGAATGGGAGGGGAGAACACCATATATTTT.